This TCR beta chain was recorded in a study of T cell responses to AZD1222 COVID-19 vaccine. The protocol was immunoSEQ multiplex PCR, while the TCRdb copy is restricted to in-frame clones and leaves out a portion. Among 140,000 to 150,000 clones listed, under 95% were seen once. Trimming left V 4 bases short and J 0 bases short, with 9 bases between. The CDR3 sequence is 15 residues long. Germline V gene data show CDR1 as MGHRA and CDR2 as YSYEKL. Study-level findings and limits: The reported proportion of spike-specific TCRs targeting unmutated variant regions was nearly half. A rise in Spike-specific TCR breadth and depth followed two AZD1222 doses. Donors skewed white British and female; clonal diversity was possibly underestimated.

This clone has a handful of counts. Antigen specificity is unknown. This clonotype originated in an adult in good health. The sample was peripheral blood, taken on day 0 of MenACWY control vaccination. The chain combines TRBV4-1 with TRBJ1-4; perhaps TRBD1 as D (5 bases). The CDR3 nucleotides read TGCGCCAGCAGCCCCGTGGGGGCAACTAATGAAAAACTGTTTTTT. Translation: CASSPVGATNEKLFF.